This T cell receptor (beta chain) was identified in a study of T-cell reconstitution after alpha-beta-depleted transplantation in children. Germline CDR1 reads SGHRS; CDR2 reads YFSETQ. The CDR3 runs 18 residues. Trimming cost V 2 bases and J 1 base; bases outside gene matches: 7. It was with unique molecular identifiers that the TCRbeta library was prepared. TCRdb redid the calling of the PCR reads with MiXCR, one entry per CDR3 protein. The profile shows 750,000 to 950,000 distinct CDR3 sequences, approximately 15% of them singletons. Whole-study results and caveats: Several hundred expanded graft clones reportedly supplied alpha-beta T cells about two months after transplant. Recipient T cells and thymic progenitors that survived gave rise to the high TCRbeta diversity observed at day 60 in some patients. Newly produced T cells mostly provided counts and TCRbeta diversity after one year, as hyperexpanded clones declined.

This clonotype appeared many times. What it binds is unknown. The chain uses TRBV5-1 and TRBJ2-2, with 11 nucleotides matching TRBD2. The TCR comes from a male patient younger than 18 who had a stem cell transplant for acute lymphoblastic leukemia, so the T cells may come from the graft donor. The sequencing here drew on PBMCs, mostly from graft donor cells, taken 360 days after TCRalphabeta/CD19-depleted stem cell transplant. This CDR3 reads CASSLPPTSGVNTGELFF. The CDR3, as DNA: TGCGCCAGCAGCTTACCCCCGACTAGCGGGGTGAACACCGGGGAGCTGTTTTTT. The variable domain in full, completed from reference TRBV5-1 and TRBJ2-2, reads KAGVTQTPRYLIKTRGQQVTLSCSPISGHRSVSWYQQTPGQGLQFLFEYFSETQRNKGNFPGRFSGRQFSNSRSEMNVSTLELGDSALYLCASSLPPTSGVNTGELFFGEGSRLTVL.